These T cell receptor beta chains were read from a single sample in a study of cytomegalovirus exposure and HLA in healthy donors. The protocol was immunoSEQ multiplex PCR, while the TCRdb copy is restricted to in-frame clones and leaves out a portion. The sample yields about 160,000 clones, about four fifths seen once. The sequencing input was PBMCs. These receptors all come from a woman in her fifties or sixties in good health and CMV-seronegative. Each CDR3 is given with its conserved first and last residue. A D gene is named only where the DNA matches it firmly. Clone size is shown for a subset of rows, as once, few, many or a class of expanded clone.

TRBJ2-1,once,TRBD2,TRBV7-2,TGTGCCAGCAGCTCCCATTACAACCTAGCGGGGGGGGAGGTCAATGAGCAGTTCTTC,CASSSHYNLAGGEVNEQFF
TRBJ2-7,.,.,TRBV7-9,TGTGCCAGCAGTAACCAGGCATACGAGCAGTACTTC,CASSNQAYEQYF
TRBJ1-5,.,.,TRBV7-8,TGTGCCAGCAGCTTAGTCACCCAGCATTTT,CASSLVTQHF
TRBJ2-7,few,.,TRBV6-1,TGTGCCAGTTCGAGACAGGAATCCTACGAGCAGTACTTC,CASSRQESYEQYF
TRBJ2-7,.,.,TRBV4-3,TGCGCCAGCAGCCAAGATTCCACTGGGCCTAAAAAACTCGAGCAGTACTTC,CASSQDSTGPKKLEQYF
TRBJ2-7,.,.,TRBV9,TGTGCCAGCAGCGTAGCGGGGGACAGCACCTACGAGCAGTACTTC,CASSVAGDSTYEQYF
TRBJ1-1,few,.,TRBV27,TGTGCCAGCAGTGGGCCCCCAGGGTGGGACACTGAAGCTTTCTTT,CASSGPPGWDTEAFF
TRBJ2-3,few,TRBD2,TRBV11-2,TGTGCCAGCAGCCCCGGGACTAGCGGTCCCACAGATACGCAGTATTTT,CASSPGTSGPTDTQYF
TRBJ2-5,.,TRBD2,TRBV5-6,TGTGCCAGCAGCTTTGACGGGAGGGCCTCAGAGACCCAGTACTTC,CASSFDGRASETQYF
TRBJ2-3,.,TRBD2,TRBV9,TGTGCCAGCAGCCCCCCGGAGCAGCGGGGGGGGTCCCTTGATACGCAGTGTTTT,CASSPPEQRGGSLDTQCF
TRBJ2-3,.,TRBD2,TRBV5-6,TGTGCCAGCAGCCCCTCTCTAGCGGGCACAGATACGCAGTATTTT,CASSPSLAGTDTQYF
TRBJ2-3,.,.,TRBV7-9,TGTGCCAGCACCCGAGGGGGGGCACCAGATACGCAGTATTTT,CASTRGGAPDTQYF
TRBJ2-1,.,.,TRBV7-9,TGTGCCAGCAGCCGCCGAGGGGGACGGGACAATGAGCAGTTCTTC,CASSRRGGRDNEQFF
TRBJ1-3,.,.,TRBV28,TGTGCCAGCAGTTTTAGCCAGACTCGCGGTGGAAACACCATATATTTT,CASSFSQTRGGNTIYF
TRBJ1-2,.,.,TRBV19,TGTGCCAGTAGTATGGTTGACAGGCGATCTAACTATGGCTACACCTTC,CASSMVDRRSNYGYTF
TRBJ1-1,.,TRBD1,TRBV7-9,TGTGCCAGCAGCCCCCTGACAGGGGACACTGAAGCTTTCTTT,CASSPLTGDTEAFF
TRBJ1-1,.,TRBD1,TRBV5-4,TGTGCCAGCAGCATTGGACAGGGCCAGAACACTGAAGCTTTCTTT,CASSIGQGQNTEAFF
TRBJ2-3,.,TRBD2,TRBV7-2,TGTGCCAGCAGCTTAGTTGATGGGACTAGCGGGGGGACAGATACGCAGTATTTT,CASSLVDGTSGGTDTQYF